The 5 T cell receptor beta chains presented below share a single source sample, sequenced in a study of T cells in Graves' hyperthyroidism and ophthalmopathy. Amplification of TCR beta CDR3 regions was performed using RNA transcripts as template. First-round RT-PCR with HTBI primers amplified the TCR CDR3 region. TCRdb passed the multiplex PCR reads through MiXCR, listing each CDR3 protein once. The data contain just under 750,000 distinct CDR3 sequences, 35% of them seen just once; the ten biggest clones take up around 30%. Input material: blood. These receptor sequences come from a woman between 40 and 50 years old with Graves' hyperthyroidism.

The J gene is TRBJ1-5, the V gene TRBV7-2; D unclear. The DNA end is more similar to TRBJ2-3, so the J call may be wrong. CDR3 length equals 15 residues. Per germline, CDR1 SGHTA and CDR2 FQGNSA. Here the CDR3 DNA reads TGTGCCAGCAGCTTAGTCAGTTTAATTACAGATACGCAGTATTTT. It is translated as CASSLVSLITDTQYF.

With regard to this clonotype: No conserved phenylalanine or tryptophan ends this CDR3, so it is likely a read error. The DNA is omitted, as the CDR3 cannot be located on it reliably, and the CDR3 follows TCRdb's listing. The chain couples TRBV15 to TRBJ1-1; the table's D call, TRBD1, has no DNA check behind it. The length of the CDR3 is 9 amino acids, counting both ends. Germline assignment: CDR1 LNHNV and CDR2 YYDKDF (reference sequence). The CDR3 sequence: CATSSKGLY.

This clonotype was counted ten times or more. This chain links TRBV9 with TRBJ2-5; the D is unclear. V was pared by 0 bases and J by 4 bases, with 10 bases between. The germline gives CDR1 SGDLS, CDR2 YYNGEE. This CDR3 has 14 amino acids. The CDR3 DNA sequence: TGTGCCAGCAGCGTAGGTAGAGGCGGAGAGACCCAGTACTTC. This sequence encodes CASSVGRGGETQYF.

V usage is TRBV11-3 and J usage is TRBJ1-6; D gene unclear. This CDR3 spans 17 amino acids. The V end was cut by 1 base, the J end by 0 bases, with 10 bases between. The V gene's germline CDR1 is SGHNT and CDR2 YENEEA. The DNA for the CDR3 is TGTGCCAGCAGCTTAGGGGCACGTAGCTCCTATAATTCACCCCTCCACTTT. This encodes CASSLGARSSYNSPLHF.

Remarks on this clonotype: A single base separates this from a much larger clone, so it may be a read error. The genes are TRBV5-1 and TRBJ2-6; tentatively, D is TRBD2 (7 bases). CDR1 and CDR2 (germline): SGHRS, YFSETQ. The V gene lost 0 bases and the J gene lost 1 base, with 14 bases spanning the gap. The CDR3 sequence is 18 residues long. DNA for the CDR3: TGCGCCAGCAGCTTGGCACGCGGGGGCAGATCTGGGGCCAACGTCCTGACTTTC. This translates into CASSLARGGRSGANVLTF.